These 30 T cell receptor beta chains were all obtained from the same sample, sequenced in a study of shared clonotypes between healthy human individuals. Sequencing used immunoSEQ multiplex PCR; TCRdb keeps in-frame clones, though not all of them. The profile covers hundreds of thousands of clones, with around three quarters appearing a single time and roughly 2% taken by the ten largest. The source material was memory CD4+ T cells sorted from blood. Subset reported: CD45RA-negative fraction. The receptors here all came from a woman in her twenties or thirties in good health.

V usage is TRBV5-5 and J usage is TRBJ2-5; D is unresolved. The germline V gene has CDR1 SGHKS and CDR2 YYEKEE (reference sequence). V lost 4 bases, J lost 7 bases, and 8 bases lay in between. The CDR3 length is 11 residues. CDR3 sequence reads: CASSLDVTQYF. The CDR3 coding sequence is TGTGCCAGCAGCCTGGATGTGACCCAGTACTTC.

The V call is TRBV28, the J call TRBJ1-1; D unresolved. CDR3 length equals 12 residues. Looked up from germline, CDR1 is MDHEN and CDR2 is SYDVKM. Trimming took off 7 bases at V and 6 bases at J, with 12 bases between the two ends. The CDR3 loop reads CASTKARSEAFF. The DNA for the CDR3 is TGTGCCAGCACCAAAGCTCGGTCTGAAGCTTTCTTT.

J is TRBJ2-5 and V is TRBV2, with D possibly TRBD2 on 6 matching bases. V gave up 8 bases and J gave up 0 bases, with 16 bases separating them. Germline CDR1 and CDR2: SNHLY and FYNNEI. The length of the CDR3 is 15 residues. CDR3 sequence reads: CASRIGAGYQETQYF. CDR3 in DNA: TGTGCCAGCCGTATTGGGGCGGGGTACCAAGAGACCCAGTACTTC.

The V call is TRBV6-5, the J call TRBJ2-5; a possible D gene is TRBD1 (6 bases). Per the germline V gene, CDR1 is MNHEY and CDR2 is SVGAGI. V was pared by 0 bases and J by 4 bases, with 12 bases between. The CDR3 runs to 15 residues. The CDR3 is CASSYSKGRGETQYF. CDR3 sequence (DNA): TGTGCCAGCAGTTACTCGAAAGGCAGGGGAGAGACCCAGTACTTC.

Regarding this clone: This specimen includes other DNA sequences encoding the same CDR3. The chain carries TRBV11-2 and TRBJ2-3; no definite D call. The CDR3 sequence is 13 residues long. Germline V gene lookup returns CDR1 SGHAT and CDR2 FQNNGV. Trimming stripped 4 bases from V and 0 bases from J, with 5 bases between. The CDR3 region has the DNA TGTGCCAGCAGCTCCCCCAGCACAGATACGCAGTATTTT. This gives the protein CASSSPSTDTQYF. The full variable domain, its missing parts supplied by reference TRBV11-2 and TRBJ2-3, is EAGVAQSPRYKIIEKRQSVAFWCNPISGHATLYWYQQILGQGPKLLIQFQNNGVVDDSQLPKDRFSAERLKGVDSTLKIQPAKLEDSAVYLCASSSPSTDTQYFGPGTRLTVL.

This clone has just a few counts. The chain links TRBV27 to TRBJ1-1, with D unclear. The CDR3 has 14 residues. Germline V lookup: CDR1 MNHEY, CDR2 SMNVEV (reference sequence). The V gene lost 2 bases and the J gene lost 5 bases, with 12 bases spanning the gap. The CDR3 sequence: CASSLKGFRTEAFF. CDR3 sequence (DNA): TGTGCCAGCAGTTTAAAAGGGTTTAGGACTGAAGCTTTCTTT.

The rearrangement uses TRBV7-8 and TRBJ1-5; possible D gene TRBD1, 5 bases. V was pared by 3 bases and J by 3 bases, with 9 bases between. The CDR3 loop spans 14 amino acids. CDR1 and CDR2 from the germline V gene are SGHVS and FQNEAQ. CDR3 sequence: CASSFDRNNQPQHF. For the CDR3, the DNA is TGTGCCAGCAGCTTTGACAGAAACAATCAGCCCCAGCATTTT.

The V call is TRBV28, the J call TRBJ1-2; 7 bases agree with TRBD1. The germline V gene encodes CDR1 MDHEN and CDR2 SYDVKM. V shed 7 bases, J shed 1 base, and the junction held 6 bases outside the gene matches. The CDR3 runs to 14 residues. CDR3 nucleotides: TGTGCCAGCAATAGACAGGGCCTTAACTATGGCTACACCTTC. Amino acids: CASNRQGLNYGYTF.

This chain joins TRBV2 and TRBJ1-2; 8 nucleotides match TRBD1. J was trimmed by 8 bases and V by 6 bases; bases with no gene match: 5. The CDR3 sequence is 12 residues long. CDR1 and CDR2 from the germline V gene are SNHLY and FYNNEI. This CDR3 is CASRTGAGGYTF. In DNA, the CDR3 is TGTGCCAGCAGGACAGGGGCGGGAGGCTACACCTTC.

This chain uses TRBV2 with TRBJ2-7, with unresolved D. This CDR3 is built from 15 residues. In germline, CDR1 is SNHLY, CDR2 FYNNEI. Deletions cut 2 bases from V and 0 bases from J, with 11 bases between. The CDR3 DNA reads TGTGCCAGCAGTGAATTCCCGGGTGGCTCCTACGAGCAGTACTTC. It codes for CASSEFPGGSYEQYF.

The chain has TRBV5-1 and TRBJ2-2; D not certain. Trimming pared 4 bases from V and 5 bases from J, leaving 12 bases between. In germline, CDR1 is SGHRS, CDR2 YFSETQ. The CDR3 is 14 amino acids. This CDR3 reads CASSLTDFTGELFF. CDR3 nucleotide sequence: TGCGCCAGCAGCCTCACGGATTTTACCGGGGAGCTGTTTTTT. Together with reference TRBV5-1 and TRBJ2-2, the CDR3 gives the full variable domain: KAGVTQTPRYLIKTRGQQVTLSCSPISGHRSVSWYQQTPGQGLQFLFEYFSETQRNKGNFPGRFSGRQFSNSRSEMNVSTLELGDSALYLCASSLTDFTGELFFGEGSRLTVL.

This clone was counted ten times or more. The J gene is TRBJ2-3, the V gene TRBV5-4; possibly TRBD2 for D (5 bases). This CDR3 region has 17 residues. V was clipped by 2 bases and J by 4 bases, with 20 bases between them. Germline loops: CDR1 SGHNT, CDR2 YYREEE (reference sequence). The CDR3 DNA reads as TGTGCCAGCAGCTTTTTACCGAGGACTCGGATTTCAGATACGCAGTATTTT. Amino acid sequence: CASSFLPRTRISDTQYF.

V usage is TRBV14 and J usage is TRBJ1-1, with a tentative D call TRBD1 (5 bases). CDR1 is SGHDN, CDR2 FVKESK, per germline. The CDR3 totals 14 residues. The V end lost 3 bases, the J end lost 3 bases, and 11 bases lay between the germline ends. The DNA for the CDR3 is TGTGCCAGCAGCCAGGCCGGGGGTGACACTGAAGCTTTCTTT. Its translation is CASSQAGGDTEAFF.

The chain carries TRBV6-6 and TRBJ1-1, with unresolved D. The CDR3 has 15 amino acids. Germline V CDR1 and CDR2: MNHNY, SVGAGI (reference sequence). Deletions cut 0 bases from V and 5 bases from J, with 13 bases between. CDR3: CASSYSSRQDTEAFF. As DNA, the CDR3 is TGTGCCAGCAGTTACTCTTCCAGGCAGGATACTGAAGCTTTCTTT.

As regards this clone: It differs at one base from a far larger clone, so likely a read error. The chain couples TRBV28 to TRBJ2-6, with 8 bases identical to TRBD1. The CDR3 covers 15 residues. Germline assignment: CDR1 MDHEN and CDR2 SYDVKM. CDR3 in DNA: TGTGCCAGCGTATCCAGGGGGCCTGGGACCAACGTCCTGACTTTC. It specifies CASVSRGPGTNVLTF.

The chain recombines TRBV5-6 with TRBJ1-4; unclear D gene. Germline-derived CDR1 and CDR2 are SGHDT and YYEEEE. The CDR3 length is 16 residues. V lost 2 bases and J lost 6, with 17 bases in between. CDR3 sequence: CASSFLQAGGDEKLFF. CDR3 DNA sequence: TGTGCCAGCAGCTTCCTTCAGGCAGGAGGCGATGAAAAACTGTTTTTT. Full variable domain (remainder filled in from reference TRBV5-6 and TRBJ1-4): DAGVTQSPTHLIKTRGQQVTLRCSPKSGHDTVSWYQQALGQGPQFIFQYYEEEERQRGNFPDRFSGHQFPNYSSELNVNALLLGDSALYLCASSFLQAGGDEKLFFGSGTQLSVL.

The chain links TRBV7-2 to TRBJ2-5; D perhaps matches TRBD2 (6 bases). Deletions cut 2 bases from V and 5 bases from J, with 15 bases between. The CDR3 sequence is 15 residues long. Germline CDR1 reads SGHTA; CDR2 reads FQGNSA. Here the CDR3 reads CASSLLALTAETQYF. The CDR3 bases are TGTGCCAGCAGCTTACTAGCGCTGACCGCCGAGACCCAGTACTTC.

The V gene is TRBV5-1, the J gene TRBJ2-2; no clear D gene. With 2 bases removed from V and 2 bases from J, the gap between germline ends came to 10 bases. The CDR3 contains 15 residues. The germline V gene has CDR1 SGHRS and CDR2 YFSETQ. The CDR3 sequence is CASSLQQSNTGELFF. DNA for the CDR3: TGCGCCAGCAGCTTACAACAGAGCAACACCGGGGAGCTGTTTTTT.

The genes are TRBV14 and TRBJ2-1; 11 bases map to TRBD2. The CDR3 has 16 residues. V gave up 6 bases and J gave up 1 base; unmatched junction bases: 5. CDR1 and CDR2 from the germline V gene are SGHDN and FVKESK. The CDR3 spells CASSLGTSGSYNEQFF. DNA of the CDR3: TGTGCCAGCAGTTTAGGGACTAGCGGTTCCTACAATGAGCAGTTCTTC.

The genes are TRBV6-1 and TRBJ2-7; possible D gene TRBD2, 5 bases. The germline V gene has CDR1 MNHNS and CDR2 SASEGT. This CDR3 spans 12 amino acids. The V end lost 5 bases, the J end lost 2 bases, and 7 bases lay between the germline ends. CDR3 amino acids: CASSTRAYEQYF. In DNA form, the CDR3 reads TGTGCCAGCAGTACTAGGGCCTACGAGCAGTACTTC.

Turning to this clone: An end of the junction differs from the germline gene, which may be a read error. This sequence joins TRBV5-4 and TRBJ2-7; the D is unclear. Germline V gives CDR1 SGHNT, CDR2 YYREEE (reference sequence). The CDR3 sequence is 14 residues long. This chain's CDR3 is CASSFREYSDEQYF. The CDR3 bases are TGTGCCAGCAGCTTCCGTGAGTACTCCGACGAGCAGTACTTC.

This chain links TRBV11-3 with TRBJ1-1; no reliable D call. The CDR3 has 13 amino acids. Trimming removed 5 bases at V and 3 bases at J, with 10 bases between. CDR1 and CDR2 (germline): SGHNT, YENEEA. The CDR3 coding sequence is TGTGCCAGCAGCAAAGGAACCTACACTGAAGCTTTCTTT. It translates to CASSKGTYTEAFF.

This clone occurred a few times. This sequence joins TRBV5-4 and TRBJ1-2; D ambiguous. The CDR3 runs to 12 residues. Deletions cut 9 bases from V and 5 bases from J, with 14 bases between. Germline V CDR1 and CDR2: SGHNT, YYREEE (reference sequence). This CDR3 reads CATRDTQYGYTF. In DNA, the CDR3 is TGTGCCACGAGGGATACGCAGTATGGCTACACCTTC.

The gene calls are TRBV6-1 and TRBJ1-5; D perhaps matches TRBD1 (5 bases). The CDR3 totals 19 residues. CDR1 and CDR2 from the germline V gene are MNHNS and SASEGT. Trimming took off 4 bases at V and 0 bases at J, with 22 bases between the two ends. CDR3 sequence (DNA): TGTGCCAGCAGTGCCAAGGGAAGCGGGGCAGGACATAGCAATCAGCCCCAGCATTTT. This sequence encodes CASSAKGSGAGHSNQPQHF.

The chain combines TRBV18 with TRBJ2-1, with 7 positions matching TRBD2. Losses at the gene ends were 0 bases for V and 2 bases for J; bases not matched to a gene: 10. The CDR3 contains 18 residues. Germline values: CDR1 KGHSH, CDR2 LQKENI. The CDR3 here is CASSPPQGRGSAYNEQFF. The CDR3 DNA sequence: TGTGCCAGCTCACCACCCCAAGGGCGCGGGAGTGCCTACAATGAGCAGTTCTTC. Supplemented by reference TRBV18 and TRBJ2-1, the full variable domain reads NAGVMQNPRHLVRRRGQEARLRCSPMKGHSHVYWYRQLPEEGLKFMVYLQKENIIDESGMPKERFSAEFPKEGPSILRIQQVVRGDSAAYFCASSPPQGRGSAYNEQFFGPGTRLTVL.

This clone was seen more than once but under ten times. The chain links TRBV6-6 to TRBJ2-6, with a tentative D call TRBD1 (6 bases). Germline-derived CDR1 and CDR2 are MNHNY and SVGAGI (reference sequence). Trimming pared 5 bases from V and 1 base from J, leaving 6 bases between. This CDR3 spans 14 amino acids. The CDR3 loop is CASSTGSGANVLTF. CDR3 bases: TGTGCCAGCAGTACAGGGTCTGGGGCCAACGTCCTGACTTTC.

The V gene is TRBV15, the J gene TRBJ2-1, with D tentatively TRBD2 (5 bases). V lost 0 bases to trimming and J lost 6 bases, with 24 bases between them. Germline loops: CDR1 LNHNV, CDR2 YYDKDF (reference sequence). This CDR3 comprises 19 residues. CDR3 loop: CATSRDRFGWEFPSNEQFF. DNA for the CDR3: TGTGCCACCAGCAGAGATCGGTTTGGGTGGGAGTTCCCTTCCAATGAGCAGTTCTTC.

This clone has just a few counts. The chain couples TRBV5-4 to TRBJ2-7; D uncertain. This CDR3 is built from 14 residues. Germline V gene data show CDR1 as SGHNT and CDR2 as YYREEE (reference sequence). The V end was cut by 2 bases, the J end by 7 bases, with 16 bases between. DNA for the CDR3: TGTGCCAGCAGCTTAGAACCAGGTTTGCGTGAGCAGTACTTC. It translates to CASSLEPGLREQYF.

This chain joins TRBV2 and TRBJ1-5, with D perhaps matching TRBD1 (6 bases). Trimming took 7 bases from V and 5 from J, leaving 15 bases between them. The germline V gene has CDR1 SNHLY and CDR2 FYNNEI. The CDR3 loop spans 14 amino acids. The CDR3 sequence: CASTRTAIDQPQHF. CDR3 sequence (DNA): TGTGCCAGCACCCGGACAGCTATCGATCAGCCCCAGCATTTT.

This clone was seen more than once but under ten times. J is TRBJ2-1 and V is TRBV7-9; 11 nucleotides agree with TRBD2. V gave up 4 bases and J gave up 6 bases; unmatched junction bases: 5. This CDR3 contains 15 residues. Looked up from germline, CDR1 is SEHNR and CDR2 is FQNEAQ (reference sequence). CDR3 amino acids: CASSSTSGKVNEQFF. Here the CDR3 DNA reads TGTGCCAGCAGCTCGACTAGCGGGAAGGTCAATGAGCAGTTCTTC.